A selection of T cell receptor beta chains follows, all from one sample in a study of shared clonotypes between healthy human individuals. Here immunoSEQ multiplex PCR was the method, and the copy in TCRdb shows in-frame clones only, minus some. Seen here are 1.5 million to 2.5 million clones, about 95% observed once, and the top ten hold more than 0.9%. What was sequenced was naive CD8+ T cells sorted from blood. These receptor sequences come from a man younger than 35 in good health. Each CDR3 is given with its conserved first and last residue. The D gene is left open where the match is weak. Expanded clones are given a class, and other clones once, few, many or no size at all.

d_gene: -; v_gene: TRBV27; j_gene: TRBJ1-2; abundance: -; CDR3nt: TGTGCCAGCAGTCCGCAGGACGGGGGCGGTGGCTACACCTTC; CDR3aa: CASSPQDGGGGYTF
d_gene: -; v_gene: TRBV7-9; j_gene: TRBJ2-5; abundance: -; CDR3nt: TGTGCCAGCAGCTCCCCCCTTGGAGACCAAGAGACCCAGTACTTC; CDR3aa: CASSSPLGDQETQYF
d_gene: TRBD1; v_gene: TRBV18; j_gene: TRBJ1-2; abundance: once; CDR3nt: TGTGCCAGCTCACTCTCACAGGGGGCGGATCCCCAATATGGCTACACCTTC; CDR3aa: CASSLSQGADPQYGYTF
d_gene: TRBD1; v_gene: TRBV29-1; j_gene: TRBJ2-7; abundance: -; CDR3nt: TGCAGCGCTCGGACAGGGATATCCTACGAGCAGTACTTC; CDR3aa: CSARTGISYEQYF
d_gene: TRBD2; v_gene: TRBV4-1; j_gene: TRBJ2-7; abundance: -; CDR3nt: TGCGCCAGCAGCCAAGACAGGCTAGCGGGGGTATCCTACGAGCAGTACTTC; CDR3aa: CASSQDRLAGVSYEQYF
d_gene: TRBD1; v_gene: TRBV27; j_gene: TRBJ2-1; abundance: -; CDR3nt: TGTGCCAGCAGTCCATCTCCTGGACAGGGCTACAATGAGCAGTTCTTC; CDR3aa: CASSPSPGQGYNEQFF
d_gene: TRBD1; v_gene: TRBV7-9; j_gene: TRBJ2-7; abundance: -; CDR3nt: TGTGCCAGCAGCTCCCCGGACAGGACAGCCTACGAGCAGTACTTC; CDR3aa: CASSSPDRTAYEQYF
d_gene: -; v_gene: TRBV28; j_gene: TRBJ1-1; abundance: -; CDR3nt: TGTGCCAGCAGTTTGGAAAGGAACACTGAAGCTTTCTTT; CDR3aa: CASSLERNTEAFF
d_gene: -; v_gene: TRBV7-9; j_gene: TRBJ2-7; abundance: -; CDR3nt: TGTGCCAGCAGCTTAGCGCTGGGAAATTCCGACTACGAGCAGTACTTC; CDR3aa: CASSLALGNSDYEQYF
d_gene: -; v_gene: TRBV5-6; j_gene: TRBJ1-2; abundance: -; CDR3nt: TGTGCCAGCAGCGCCGGGTCCTTGGACTATGGCTACACCTTC; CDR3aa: CASSAGSLDYGYTF
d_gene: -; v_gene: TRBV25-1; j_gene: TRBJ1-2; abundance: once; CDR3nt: TGTGCCAGCTGGTGGGGTGGGCATGGCTACACCTTC; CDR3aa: CASWWGGHGYTF
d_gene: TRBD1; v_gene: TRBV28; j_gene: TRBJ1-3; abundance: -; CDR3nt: TGTGCCAGCAGTTTAATGGTGGACAGGGAAGAGTTTCTTGGAAACACCATATATTTT; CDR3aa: CASSLMVDREEFLGNTIYF
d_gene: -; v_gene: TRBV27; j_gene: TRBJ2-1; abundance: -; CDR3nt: TGTGCCAGCAGTAACTCGGACTACAATGAGCAGTTCTTC; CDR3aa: CASSNSDYNEQFF
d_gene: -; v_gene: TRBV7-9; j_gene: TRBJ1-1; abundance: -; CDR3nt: TGTGCCAGCAGCTTAAACGAATACGGGGGTCCCAGAGGGACTGAAGCTTTCTTT; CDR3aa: CASSLNEYGGPRGTEAFF
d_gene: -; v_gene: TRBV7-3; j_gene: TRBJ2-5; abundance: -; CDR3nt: TGTGCCAGCAGCTTAAATCCCCGGACTCTGGCCGGCGAGACCCAGTACTTC; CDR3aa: CASSLNPRTLAGETQYF
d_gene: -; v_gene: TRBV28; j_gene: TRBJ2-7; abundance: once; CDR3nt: TGTGCCAGCACCCTAGGCCCCTACGAGCAGTACTTC; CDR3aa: CASTLGPYEQYF
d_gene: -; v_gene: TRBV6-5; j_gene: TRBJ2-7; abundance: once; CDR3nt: TGTGCCAGCAGTGAATTTGAGTCGGTCTACGAGCAGTACTTC; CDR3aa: CASSEFESVYEQYF
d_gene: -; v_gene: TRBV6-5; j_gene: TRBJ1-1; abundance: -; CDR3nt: TGTGCCAGCAGTTTAGTGGGGGGGAACACTGAAGCTTTCTTT; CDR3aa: CASSLVGGNTEAFF
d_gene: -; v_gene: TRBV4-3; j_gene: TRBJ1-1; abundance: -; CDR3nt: TGCGCCAGCAGCCAAGAAAGCCTAAACACTGAAGCTTTCTTT; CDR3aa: CASSQESLNTEAFF
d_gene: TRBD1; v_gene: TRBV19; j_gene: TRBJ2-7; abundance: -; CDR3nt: TGTGCCAGTACCGGGACAGAGTCCTACGAGCAGTACTTC; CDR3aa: CASTGTESYEQYF
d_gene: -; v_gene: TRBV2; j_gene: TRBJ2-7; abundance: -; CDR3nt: TGTGCCAGCAGTGAAAATTACGGGTACGAGCAGTACTTC; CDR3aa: CASSENYGYEQYF
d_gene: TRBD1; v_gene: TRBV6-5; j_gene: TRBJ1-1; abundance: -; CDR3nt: TGTGCCAGCGAGGTTTCAGGGGGCGGAAACACTGAAGCTTTCTTT; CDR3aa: CASEVSGGGNTEAFF
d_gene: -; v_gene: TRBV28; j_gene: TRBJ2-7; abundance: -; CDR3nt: TGTGCCAGCAGTTTAACTGGCCTACAGGGATCTCTCTACGAGCAGTACTTC; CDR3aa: CASSLTGLQGSLYEQYF
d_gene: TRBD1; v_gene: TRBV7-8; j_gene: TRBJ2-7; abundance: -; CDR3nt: TGTGCCAGCAGCTTAGGGTACGTCGGGACAGTTGACTACGAGCAGTACTTC; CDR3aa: CASSLGYVGTVDYEQYF
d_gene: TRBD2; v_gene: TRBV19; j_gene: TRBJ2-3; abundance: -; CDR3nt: TGTGCCAGTAGTCGGCTACTAGCGGGAGTAGCAGATACGCAGTATTTT; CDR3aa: CASSRLLAGVADTQYF
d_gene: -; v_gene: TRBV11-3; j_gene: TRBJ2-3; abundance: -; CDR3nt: TGTGCCAGCAGCCCGATGAGCACAGATACGCAGTATTTT; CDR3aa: CASSPMSTDTQYF
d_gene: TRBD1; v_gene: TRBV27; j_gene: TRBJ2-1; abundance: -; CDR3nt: TGTGCCAGCAGTTTCGGGACAGGGGAGCCCTACAATGAGCAGTTCTTC; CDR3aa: CASSFGTGEPYNEQFF
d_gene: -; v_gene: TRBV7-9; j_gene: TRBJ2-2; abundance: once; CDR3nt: TGTGCCAGCAGCTTAGGAGGGAAGCTGTTTTTT; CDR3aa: CASSLGGKLFF
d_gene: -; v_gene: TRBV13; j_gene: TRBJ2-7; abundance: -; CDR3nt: TGTGCCAGCAGCTTAGGCCATGCCGACGAGCAGTACTTC; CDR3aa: CASSLGHADEQYF
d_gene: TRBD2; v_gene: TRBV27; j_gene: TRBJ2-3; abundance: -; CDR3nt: TGTGCCAGCAGTTTGGAACTAGCGGGGGCTCAAGATACGCAGTATTTT; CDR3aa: CASSLELAGAQDTQYF
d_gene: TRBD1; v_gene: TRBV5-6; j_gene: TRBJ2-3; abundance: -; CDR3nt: TGTGCCAGCAGCGACGGGACAGGCACAGATACGCAGTATTTT; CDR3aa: CASSDGTGTDTQYF
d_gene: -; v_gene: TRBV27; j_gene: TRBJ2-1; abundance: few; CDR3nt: TGTGCCAGCAGTTTATCGGAGTACAATGAGCAGTTCTTC; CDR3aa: CASSLSEYNEQFF
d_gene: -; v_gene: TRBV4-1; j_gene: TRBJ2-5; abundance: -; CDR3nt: TGCGCCAGCAGCCCCTGGTTACAAGAGACCCAGTACTTC; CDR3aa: CASSPWLQETQYF
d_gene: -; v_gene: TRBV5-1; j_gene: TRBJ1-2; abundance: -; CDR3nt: TGCGCCAGCAGCTTTACAGGGAACGGCTACACCTTC; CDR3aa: CASSFTGNGYTF
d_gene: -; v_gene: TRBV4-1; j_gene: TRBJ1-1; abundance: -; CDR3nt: TGCGCCAGCAGCCCCATCAGGTTAGACAGTTTGAACACTGAAGCTTTCTTT; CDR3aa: CASSPIRLDSLNTEAFF
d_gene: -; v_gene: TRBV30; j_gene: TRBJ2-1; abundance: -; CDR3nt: TGTGCCTGGAGTTTCGGTCACAATGAGCAGTTCTTC; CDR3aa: CAWSFGHNEQFF
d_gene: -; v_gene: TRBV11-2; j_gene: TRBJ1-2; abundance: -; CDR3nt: TGTGCCAGCAGCTTAGGATCGACAGAAACCAACTATGGCTACACCTTC; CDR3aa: CASSLGSTETNYGYTF
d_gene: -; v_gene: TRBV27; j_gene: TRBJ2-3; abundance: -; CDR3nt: TGTGCCAGCAGTTACCAGGGGTTTGGGGATACGCAGTATTTT; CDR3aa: CASSYQGFGDTQYF
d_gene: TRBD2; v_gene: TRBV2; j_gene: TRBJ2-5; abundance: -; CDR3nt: TGTGCCAGCAGTGAAATCCATACCACAACCCGGGCTAGCGGAGTCCAAGAGACCCAGTACTTC; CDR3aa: CASSEIHTTTRASGVQETQYF
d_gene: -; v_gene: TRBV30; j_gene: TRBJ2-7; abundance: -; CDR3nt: TGTGCCTGGAGTGAAAGCGGCTACGAGCAGTACTTC; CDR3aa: CAWSESGYEQYF
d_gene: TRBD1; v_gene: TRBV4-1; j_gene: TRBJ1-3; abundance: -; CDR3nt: TGCGCCAGCAGCCAATGGGACAGATACTCTGGAAACACCATATATTTT; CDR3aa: CASSQWDRYSGNTIYF